Below are 5 T cell receptor beta chains sequenced from a single sample in a study of graft-versus-host responses after intestinal transplantation. Using immunoSEQ multiplex PCR, the repertoire was profiled, and TCRdb retains in-frame clones only, with some absent. The table lists under 75,000 clones, approximately 91% of them singletons, with less than 2% in the top ten. Graft tissue was processed to release intraepithelial and lamina propria lymphocytes. The material sequenced was ileum tissue, taken more than 350 days after transplant. The receptors stem from a human patient who received an intestinal transplant, so some T cells may come from the graft donor.

This rearrangement joins TRBV4-2 to TRBJ2-2; D gene ambiguous. The CDR3 loop spans 12 amino acids. Germline loops: CDR1 LGHNA, CDR2 YNFKEQ. Trimming removed 2 bases at V and 6 bases at J, with 4 bases between. This CDR3 reads CASSQKSGELFF. The CDR3 DNA follows: TGTGCCAGCAGCCAAAAGTCCGGGGAGCTGTTTTTT.

The chain links TRBV7-9 to TRBJ2-7; a weak D match, TRBD1 (6 bases). V dropped 6 bases and J dropped 2 bases, with 11 bases sitting between them. The CDR3 is 13 amino acids. Germline V gives CDR1 SEHNR, CDR2 FQNEAQ (reference sequence). The CDR3 protein is CASSLTGTYEQYF. Here the CDR3 DNA reads TGTGCCAGCAGTTTGACAGGAACCTACGAGCAGTACTTC. The variable domain in full, with the rest retrieved from reference TRBV7-9 and TRBJ2-7, is DTGVSQNPRHKITKRGQNVTFRCDPISEHNRLYWYRQTLGQGPEFLTYFQNEAQLEKSRLLSDRFSAERPKGSFSTLEIQRTEQGDSAMYLCASSLTGTYEQYFGPGTRLTVT.

J is TRBJ1-3 and V is TRBV28, with TRBD1 identical over 7 bases. The CDR3 has 17 amino acids. The V gene's germline CDR1 is MDHEN and CDR2 SYDVKM. With 5 bases clipped from V and 4 bases from J, the junction kept 14 bases outside the gene matches. The CDR3 loop is CASSPSREGAVGNTIYF. The CDR3 nucleotides are TGTGCCAGCAGTCCTTCGAGGGAGGGGGCAGTGGGAAACACCATATATTTT.

This clone was seen once. This chain joins TRBV14 and TRBJ2-7, with TRBD1 matching over 10 bases. The V and J ends lost 4 bases and 4 bases, in that order; junction bases with no gene match: 4. CDR3 size: 14 residues. Germline V gene data show CDR1 as SGHDN and CDR2 as FVKESK. The CDR3 loop reads CASSRTGGGYEQYF. The CDR3 region has the DNA TGTGCCAGCAGCCGGACAGGGGGAGGATACGAGCAGTACTTC.

This sequence joins TRBV7-3 and TRBJ2-5; 7 bases line up with TRBD1. The CDR3 loop spans 15 amino acids. The J segment lost 7 bases and the V segment lost 2 bases, leaving 10 bases of the junction unmatched. Germline values: CDR1 SGHTA, CDR2 FQGTGA. The CDR3 DNA is TGTGCCAGCAGCTTAGAAGGGGGCCAGCTTGGGACCCAGTACTTC. Protein sequence: CASSLEGGQLGTQYF.